The 4 T cell receptor beta chains listed next were all sequenced from one sample in a study of blood T cell repertoires in COVID-19. TCRdb's table, derived via immunoSEQ multiplex PCR, lists solely in-frame clones and lacks some. The table lists about 270,000 clones, about 90% of them singletons, with 4.1% in the top ten. Sequenced material: PBMCs or T cells enriched from blood (not recorded which). These receptors were taken from a woman in her 30s with acute COVID-19.

This chain joins TRBV3-1 (or the pseudogene TRBV3-2) and TRBJ2-1; the D gene is possibly TRBD1 (6 bases). This CDR3 has 15 residues. V was shortened by 4 bases and J by 10 bases, with 20 bases between the two germline ends. Germline loops: CDR1 LGHDT, CDR2 YNNKEL (reference sequence). The CDR3: CASSLGGTGSDEQFF. Written as DNA, the CDR3 is TGTGCCAGCAGCCTTGGGGGAACAGGGTCGGACGAGCAGTTCTTC.

The chain has TRBV19 and TRBJ2-1, with 11 bases aligning to TRBD2. V shed 2 bases and J 8 bases; nucleotides not matched to a gene: 5. From germline, CDR1 is LNHDA and CDR2 SQIVND (reference sequence). The CDR3 length is 15 residues. In DNA, the CDR3 is TGTGCCAGTAGTATAACGGGACTAGCGGAAGATGAGCAGTTCTTC. The encoded protein is CASSITGLAEDEQFF.

The chain employs TRBV7-8 and TRBJ2-5; tentatively, D is TRBD1 (5 bases). The V gene's germline CDR1 is SGHVS and CDR2 FQNEAQ. The V end was cut by 7 bases, the J end by 1 base, with 10 bases between. The CDR3 totals 13 residues. As DNA, the CDR3 is TGTGCCAGCAACACAGGTACCCAAGAGACCCAGTACTTC. Translated: CASNTGTQETQYF.

This CDR3 is CASSDRLETTEAFF. The CDR3 DNA reads as TGTGCCAGCAGTGATCGGTTGGAGACCACTGAAGCTTTCTTT. This chain uses TRBV2 with TRBJ1-1; D gene ambiguous. V lost 3 bases and J lost 4, with 12 bases in between. The length of the CDR3 is 14 residues. In germline, CDR1 is SNHLY, CDR2 FYNNEI.